This T cell receptor (beta chain) appears in the sequencing data of a study of OX40 agonist ivuxolimab in advanced cancers. On the study more broadly: Hepatocellular carcinoma, melanoma, renal cell or head and neck cancer affected the dose-escalation patients.

Study results and caveats: Not determined was the antigen specificity of the expanded peripheral T cells. More expanded clones were found, on average, in CD8+ than in CD4+ T cells. At 0.1 to 3.0 mg/kg, clonal expansion of CD4+ and CD8+ blood T cells had occurred by week 6.

Remarks on this clone: The antigen is unknown.

The germline V and J ends were trimmed by 3 bases and 3 bases, with 9 bases remaining between them. Germline CDR1 and CDR2: LNHDA and SQIVND (reference sequence). The CDR3 consists of 14 residues. Measured with immunoSEQ multiplex PCR; TCRdb has only the in-frame clones, and not every one. The table lists around 57,000 clones, approximately 92% of them singletons. The receptor's source is an adult with an advanced solid tumor such as melanoma, head and neck, liver or kidney cancer. The chain links TRBV19 to TRBJ1-5; possibly TRBD1 for D (5 bases). The sequenced sample was CD4+ or CD8+ T cells sorted from blood, obtained in a trial of the OX40 agonist ivuxolimab. The CDR3 region is CASSINRFNQPQHF. The CDR3 region has the DNA TGTGCCAGTAGTATTAACAGGTTCAATCAGCCCCAGCATTTT.